Presented here are 20 T cell receptor beta chains from one specimen sequenced in a study of cytomegalovirus exposure and HLA in healthy donors. The PCR was carried out with 60 Vbeta primers and 13 Jbeta primers. Method: immunoSEQ multiplex PCR; TCRdb's copy keeps in-frame clones and lacks some. In the table there are 170,000 or so clones, less than 80% of which are singletons. Sequencing input: PBMCs. These receptors were collected from a woman aged 40 to 50 in good health and CMV-seronegative.

This clone was seen a few times. The chain joins TRBV9 to TRBJ2-7, with D perhaps TRBD2 (5 bases). The CDR3 runs 15 residues. CDR1 and CDR2 from the germline V gene are SGDLS and YYNGEE. V lost 0 bases to trimming and J lost 1 base, with 11 bases between them. The DNA for the CDR3 is TGTGCCAGCAGCGTAGGGACTCTAGGGTCCTACGAGCAGTACTTC. Amino acids: CASSVGTLGSYEQYF.

This rearrangement joins TRBV6-1 to TRBJ1-1; D perhaps matches TRBD1 (6 bases). CDR1 MNHNS and CDR2 SASEGT come from the germline V gene. This CDR3 has 14 residues. V was cut by 10 bases and J by 0 bases, with 15 bases left in between. The CDR3 nucleotides are TGTGCCACGTACAGGGTCCCCATGAACACTGAAGCTTTCTTT. Amino acid sequence: CATYRVPMNTEAFF.

The chain employs TRBV28 and TRBJ2-3; the match to TRBD2 covers 16 bases. The germline V gene has CDR1 MDHEN and CDR2 SYDVKM. This CDR3 spans 20 amino acids. Losses at the gene ends were 3 bases for V and 5 bases for J; bases not matched to a gene: 14. CDR3 DNA: TGTGCCAGCAGTTTGGGGACCGATCCGGGACTAGCGGGAGGGATAGATACGCAGTATTTT. Its protein is CASSLGTDPGLAGGIDTQYF. Variable domain in full (rest from reference TRBV28 and TRBJ2-3): DVKVTQSSRYLVKRTGEKVFLECVQDMDHENMFWYRQDPGLGLRLIYFSYDVKMKEKGDIPEGYSVSREKKERFSLILESASTNQTSMYLCASSLGTDPGLAGGIDTQYFGPGTRLTVL.

This chain uses TRBV7-2 with TRBJ1-2, with unresolved D. V shed 3 bases and J shed 7 bases, with 12 bases lying between them. The length of the CDR3 is 13 residues. The germline gives CDR1 SGHTA, CDR2 FQGNSA. The chain's CDR3 is CASSFPGLLGYTF. CDR3 DNA sequence: TGTGCCAGCAGCTTCCCTGGACTGCTTGGCTACACCTTC.

This clone was seen only once. The chain couples TRBV27 to TRBJ2-5; D is unresolved. This CDR3 has 12 amino acids. Per the germline V gene, CDR1 is MNHEY and CDR2 is SMNVEV (reference sequence). V was clipped by 6 bases and J by 5 bases, with 10 bases between them. The CDR3 loop is CASSPTRETQYF. The CDR3 DNA follows: TGTGCCAGCAGCCCAACGAGGGAGACCCAGTACTTC.

This clone was seen only a few times. For the CDR3, the DNA is TGTGCCTGGAGTACGGCAGCGGGGCATGGCTACACCTTC. Translation gives CAWSTAAGHGYTF. The chain is built from TRBV30 and TRBJ1-2; D perhaps matches TRBD1 (5 bases). Germline CDR1 is GTSNPN and CDR2 is SVGIG (reference sequence). The CDR3 contains 13 residues. V lost 2 bases, J lost 6 bases, and 13 bases lay in between. Full variable domain (outside the CDR3, taken from reference TRBV30 and TRBJ1-2): SQTIHQWPATLVQPVGSPLSLECTVEGTSNPNLYWYRQAAGRGLQLLFYSVGIGQISSEVPQNLSASRPQDRQFILSSKKLLLSDSGFYLCAWSTAAGHGYTFGSGTRLTVV.

J is TRBJ1-4 and V is TRBV7-2, with 8 positions matching TRBD1. The germline V gene has CDR1 SGHTA and CDR2 FQGNSA. This CDR3 contains 13 residues. V gave up 5 bases and J gave up 8 bases; unmatched junction bases: 4. CDR3 nucleotides: TGTGCCAGCAGCCTCCCAGGGGGCGAAAAACTGTTTTTT. Translation: CASSLPGGEKLFF.

CDR3 nucleotide sequence: TGTGCCACCGTAAGGGGACAGGGTAACACCGGGGAGCTGTTTTTT. Its protein is CATVRGQGNTGELFF. V usage is TRBV10-3 and J usage is TRBJ2-2; 9 bases fit TRBD1. The V and J ends lost 10 bases and 2 bases, in that order; junction bases with no gene match: 8. The length of the CDR3 is 15 residues. Germline V CDR1 and CDR2: ENHRY, SYGVKD.

The chain is built from TRBV12-5 and TRBJ2-7; D may be TRBD1 (5 bases). From germline, CDR1 is LGHNT and CDR2 FRNRAP. CDR3 size: 13 residues. Trimming stripped 6 bases from V and 4 bases from J, with 13 bases between. CDR3 DNA sequence: TGTGCTAGTGGCACTATGGACAAGTACGAGCAGTACTTC. Residues: CASGTMDKYEQYF.

The chain uses TRBV5-4 and TRBJ1-2; D perhaps matches TRBD1 (6 bases). Deletions cut 4 bases from V and 2 bases from J, with 9 bases between. The length of the CDR3 is 13 residues. Germline CDR1 and CDR2: SGHNT and YYREEE (reference sequence). CDR3 sequence (DNA): TGTGCCAGCAGCCACGACAGGAACTATGGCTACACCTTC. This gives the protein CASSHDRNYGYTF. The whole variable domain, remainder taken from reference TRBV5-4 and TRBJ1-2, is ETGVTQSPTHLIKTRGQQVTLRCSSQSGHNTVSWYQQALGQGPQFIFQYYREEENGRGNFPPRFSGLQFPNYSSELNVNALELDDSALYLCASSHDRNYGYTFGSGTRLTVV.

The rearrangement links TRBV5-1 to TRBJ1-5; tentative D call: TRBD1 (5 bases). This CDR3 region has 15 residues. The V end lost 0 bases, the J end lost 4 bases, and 11 bases lay between the germline ends. From germline, CDR1 is SGHRS and CDR2 YFSETQ. The CDR3 loop is CASSLDGGLNQPQHF. The DNA of the CDR3 is TGCGCCAGCAGCTTGGATGGGGGACTAAATCAGCCCCAGCATTTT. Filled out from reference TRBV5-1 and TRBJ1-5, the complete variable domain reads KAGVTQTPRYLIKTRGQQVTLSCSPISGHRSVSWYQQTPGQGLQFLFEYFSETQRNKGNFPGRFSGRQFSNSRSEMNVSTLELGDSALYLCASSLDGGLNQPQHFGDGTRLSIL.

The genes are TRBV19 and TRBJ2-5, with 7 positions matching TRBD2. V lost 3 bases to trimming and J lost 3 bases; unmatched junction nucleotides: 1. The CDR3 extends over 13 amino acids. Looked up from germline, CDR1 is LNHDA and CDR2 is SQIVND (reference sequence). The CDR3 loop reads CASSIGLEETQYF. The DNA of the CDR3 is TGTGCCAGTAGTATCGGACTAGAAGAGACCCAGTACTTC.

CDR3 in amino acids: CASSPRLAGGNLYEQYF. CDR3 DNA: TGTGCCAGCAGCCCCCGACTAGCGGGAGGAAACCTTTACGAGCAGTACTTC. The V and J genes are TRBV11-1 and TRBJ2-7, with 13 nucleotides matching TRBD2. V trimming: 5 bases; J trimming: 4 bases; junction bases outside the gene matches: 11. Looked up from germline, CDR1 is SGHAT and CDR2 is FQDESV (reference sequence). The CDR3 length is 17 residues.

The chain recombines TRBV5-1 with TRBJ2-5; D may be TRBD1 (5 bases). The V end was cut by 0 bases, the J end by 3 bases, with 15 bases between. CDR1 is SGHRS, CDR2 YFSETQ, per germline. This CDR3 has 16 amino acids. The CDR3, as DNA: TGCGCCAGCAGCTTGGGCTCGGTATTAGGGGAAGAGACCCAGTACTTC. Translation: CASSLGSVLGEETQYF.

A remark on this clone: Compared with germline, one end of the junction differs, possibly owing to a read error. The chain has TRBV7-7 and TRBJ1-2; D remains unclear. The germline V gene encodes CDR1 SSHAT and CDR2 FNYEAQ (reference sequence). This CDR3 spans 17 amino acids. Here the CDR3 DNA reads TGTGCTAGCAGCTGGACCGTCGGACTCCCGACGAACTATGGCTACACCTTC. Encoded protein: CASSWTVGLPTNYGYTF.

The chain employs TRBV25-1 and TRBJ1-6, with 10 bases aligning to TRBD1. This CDR3 is 15 amino acids long. CDR1 is MGHDK and CDR2 is SYGVNS in the germline V gene. J was trimmed by 14 bases and V by 8 bases; bases with no gene match: 15. DNA for the CDR3: TGTGCCAGCCGACCCCCGGGACAGGGGACCGTATCCCTCCACTTT. Translating gives CASRPPGQGTVSLHF.

The genes are TRBV5-1 and TRBJ2-6; 12 nucleotides match TRBD1. Germline V gene sequence: CDR1 SGHRS, CDR2 YFSETQ. The V and J ends lost 0 bases and 0 bases, in that order; junction bases with no gene match: 13. The CDR3 contains 22 residues. CDR3 amino acids: CASSLAGTGGNQIPSGANVLTF. CDR3 nucleotide sequence: TGCGCCAGCAGCTTGGCTGGGACAGGGGGCAATCAGATTCCCTCTGGGGCCAACGTCCTGACTTTC. Variable domain in full (rest from reference TRBV5-1 and TRBJ2-6): KAGVTQTPRYLIKTRGQQVTLSCSPISGHRSVSWYQQTPGQGLQFLFEYFSETQRNKGNFPGRFSGRQFSNSRSEMNVSTLELGDSALYLCASSLAGTGGNQIPSGANVLTFGAGSRLTVL.

J is TRBJ1-1 and V is TRBV5-1; a weak D match, TRBD1 (5 bases). V lost 3 bases and J 4 bases, leaving 10 bases between the germline ends. This CDR3 is 13 amino acids long. Per the germline V gene, CDR1 is SGHRS and CDR2 is YFSETQ. CDR3 amino acids: CASSSRRVTEAFF. DNA of the CDR3: TGCGCCAGCAGCTCCCGCAGGGTCACTGAAGCTTTCTTT.

The V and J genes are TRBV29-1 and TRBJ2-1; 7 bases line up with TRBD1. This CDR3 is 15 amino acids long. Germline CDR1 is SQVTM and CDR2 is ANQGSEA. Trimming took 1 base from V and 3 from J; bases not matched to a gene: 6. In DNA, the CDR3 is TGCAGCGTTGAAGGGATGACAGGGCGCTACAATGAGCAGTTCTTC. Residues: CSVEGMTGRYNEQFF.

The chain uses TRBV2 and TRBJ2-7, with 10 bases identical to TRBD1. Per germline, CDR1 SNHLY and CDR2 FYNNEI. This CDR3 region has 14 residues. J was trimmed by 3 bases and V by 7 bases; bases with no gene match: 6. For the CDR3, the DNA is TGTGCCAGCAAGGTGGACAGGGGGTTCTACGAGCAGTACTTC. Translating it yields CASKVDRGFYEQYF.